This T cell receptor beta chain is drawn from a study of radiotherapy plus CTLA-4 blockade in lung cancer. Sequencing used immunoSEQ multiplex PCR; TCRdb keeps in-frame clones, though not all of them. The table has 80,000 to 100,000 clones, around 88% seen once. The germline V gene has CDR1 MNHNS and CDR2 SASEGT. V dropped 6 bases and J dropped 3 bases, with 18 bases sitting between them. The CDR3 consists of 15 residues. The sequencing used peripheral blood, collected from a patient treated with radiotherapy plus ipilimumab. This clonotype was obtained from a human donor with non-small cell lung cancer that progressed on radiotherapy plus ipilimumab. The chain carries TRBV6-1 and TRBJ2-7; D perhaps matches TRBD2 (7 bases). CDR3 in DNA: TGTGCCAGCAGGAAAATAGGGGGGGCAGGCTACGAGCAGTACTTC. Residues: CASRKIGGAGYEQYF.